Shown below are 9 T cell receptor beta chains from a single sample sequenced in a study of blood T cell repertoires in COVID-19. Assay used: immunoSEQ multiplex PCR; TCRdb lists only in-frame clones, some missing. The sample has 150,000 to 200,000 clones, just under 95% seen once. Sequences were obtained from peripheral blood. The receptors were gathered from a woman between 50 and 59 years old with acute or convalescent COVID-19.

V is TRBV9 and J is TRBJ1-1, with 7 bases aligning to TRBD1. The V gene end was trimmed by 4 bases and the J gene end by 1 base; junction bases not matched to a gene: 4. The CDR3 has 14 residues. The germline gives CDR1 SGDLS, CDR2 YYNGEE. The CDR3 sequence: CASSRWTGNTEAFF. In DNA form, the CDR3 reads TGTGCCAGCAGCCGGTGGACAGGGAACACTGAAGCTTTCTTT.

The chain links TRBV15 to TRBJ2-7; D unclear. The length of the CDR3 is 14 residues. Trimming removed 0 bases at V and 3 bases at J, with 9 bases between. Germline assignment: CDR1 LNHNV and CDR2 YYDKDF (reference sequence). The DNA of the CDR3 is TGTGCCACCAGCAGAGATCTTAACAGCTACGAGCAGTACTTC. Protein: CATSRDLNSYEQYF.

The chain joins TRBV19 to TRBJ1-1; maybe TRBD1 (6 bases). Between the trimmed V and J ends, which lost 6 bases and 3 bases, there was a span of 11 bases. In germline, CDR1 is LNHDA, CDR2 SQIVND (reference sequence). CDR3 size: 13 residues. The CDR3 nucleotides are TGTGCCAGTAGCGGCAGGGGATACACTGAAGCTTTCTTT. It yields the protein CASSGRGYTEAFF.

Concerning this clone itself: A read error may produce the germline difference seen at one junction end. Other DNA variants within this sample encode the same CDR3. This chain links TRBV24-1 with TRBJ2-3; no definite D call. This CDR3 comprises 13 residues. CDR1 and CDR2 from the germline V gene are KGHDR and SFDVKD. CDR3 sequence: CATSDEITDTQYF. The CDR3 bases are TGTGCCACCAGTGATGAGATCACAGATACACAGTATTTT.

V and J are TRBV27 and TRBJ1-1, with 7 nucleotides matching TRBD1. J lost 0 bases, V lost 6 bases, and 4 bases had no gene match. The CDR3 loop spans 14 amino acids. Per germline, CDR1 MNHEY and CDR2 SMNVEV (reference sequence). The DNA for the CDR3 is TGTGCCAGCAGGAGGACAGGCTTGAACACTGAAGCTTTCTTT. Protein sequence: CASRRTGLNTEAFF.

This chain uses TRBV3-1 (or the pseudogene TRBV3-2) with TRBJ1-2, with no clear D. The germline CDR1 and CDR2 sequences are LGHDT and YNNKEL (reference sequence). CDR3 size: 13 residues. The ends were cut back, 4 bases at V and 4 bases at J, with 10 bases in the middle. CDR3 nucleotide sequence: TGTGCCAGCAGCCTACGGGGAGGCTATGGCTACACCTTC. It specifies CASSLRGGYGYTF.

The chain links TRBV9 to TRBJ1-1; possible D gene TRBD1, 5 bases. CDR1 and CDR2 from the germline V gene are SGDLS and YYNGEE. This CDR3 spans 13 amino acids. V lost 0 bases and J 4 bases, leaving 7 bases between the germline ends. As DNA, the CDR3 is TGTGCCAGCAGCGTAGGGCAGGGCACTGAAGCTTTCTTT. It codes for CASSVGQGTEAFF.

This clone was counted a single time. The rearrangement links TRBV10-2 to TRBJ2-1; D ambiguous. V shed 6 bases and J shed 7 bases, with 10 bases lying between them. Germline loops: CDR1 WSHSY, CDR2 SAAADI. The CDR3 has 12 amino acids. The CDR3 here is CASSFQNNEQFF. CDR3 nucleotides: TGCGCCAGCAGCTTCCAGAATAATGAGCAGTTCTTC.

This chain uses TRBV5-6 with TRBJ2-2; 9 bases agree with TRBD1. The CDR3 has 14 residues. Per the germline V gene, CDR1 is SGHDT and CDR2 is YYEEEE. With V trimmed by 2 bases and J by 5 bases, 1 base remained unmatched. This CDR3 is CASSFGQGTGELFF. The CDR3 nucleotides read TGTGCCAGCAGCTTTGGACAGGGGACCGGGGAGCTGTTTTTT.